The 20 T cell receptor beta chains listed next were all sequenced from one sample in a study of monozygotic twins with inflammatory bowel disease. TCRdb reprocessed the 5' RACE reads, with one entry per CDR3 protein and no DNA. This listing includes approximately 420,000 distinct CDR3 sequences. Sequencing was performed on blood. These receptors all come from a human donor with ulcerative colitis or Crohn's disease, or a healthy co-twin of an affected twin (not recorded which).

The gene calls are TRBV30 and TRBJ2-2; the D gene TCRdb calls, TRBD2, cannot be checked with no DNA. Germline V gene lookup returns CDR1 GTSNPN and CDR2 SVGIG (reference sequence). The CDR3 consists of 14 residues. CDR3 sequence reads: CACSRGRETGELFF.

The chain joins TRBV7-9 to TRBJ2-3; with no DNA, the TCRdb D assignment of TRBD1 cannot be verified. Per the germline V gene, CDR1 is SEHNR and CDR2 is FQNEAQ (reference sequence). This CDR3 has 17 residues. The chain's CDR3 is CASSLARTGAGTDTQYF.

V is TRBV4-1 and J is TRBJ2-4. CDR1 and CDR2 (germline): MGHRA, YSYEKL. CDR3 size: 15 residues. The CDR3 loop is CASSQDGQNKNIQYF.

V usage is TRBV6-2 or TRBV6-3 and J usage is TRBJ1-6; TCRdb picks TRBD1, but there is no DNA to check that call. The CDR3 is made up of 20 amino acids. CDR1 and CDR2 from the germline V gene are MNHEY and SVGEGT. CDR3: CASSSQGPFTTSSYNSPLHF.

This chain joins TRBV7-6 and TRBJ2-1; TCRdb lists TRBD1, though no DNA is available to test this call. Germline V gene sequence: CDR1 SGHVS, CDR2 FNYEAQ. The CDR3 contains 15 residues. The chain's CDR3 is CASSPTGPGGNEQFF.

V gene TRBV27 combines with J gene TRBJ2-6. The CDR3 totals 16 residues. Germline loops: CDR1 MNHEY, CDR2 SMNVEV (reference sequence). CDR3 sequence reads: CASSKATGPGANVLTF.

The chain links TRBV6-2 or TRBV6-3 to TRBJ2-7. Per the germline V gene, CDR1 is MNHEY and CDR2 is SVGEGT. This CDR3 has 13 amino acids. The CDR3 sequence: CASGYYRYGEQYF.

The chain couples TRBV29-1 to TRBJ2-5; absent DNA, TCRdb's TRBD2 call cannot be checked. Germline lookup yields CDR1 SQVTM and CDR2 ANQGSEA. This CDR3 spans 13 amino acids. CDR3 region: CSVGQRAQETQYF.

V gene TRBV5-1 combines with J gene TRBJ2-7; TCRdb's assignment of TRBD2 cannot be checked, as there is no DNA. Germline CDR1 reads SGHRS; CDR2 reads YFSETQ. CDR3 length: 15 amino acids. This CDR3 reads CASSQSLGPSYEQYF.

The rearrangement uses TRBV9 and TRBJ2-2. From germline, CDR1 is SGDLS and CDR2 YYNGEE. The CDR3 contains 14 residues. The CDR3 loop is CASSLEMGTGELFF.

The chain carries TRBV10-3 and TRBJ1-2; TCRdb gives TRBD1 as the D gene, but with no DNA this cannot be confirmed. This CDR3 region has 13 residues. Germline V gene lookup returns CDR1 ENHRY and CDR2 SYGVKD. CDR3 residues: CAISEGQDYGYTF.

The CDR3 protein is CSARDMNYEQYF. The rearrangement joins TRBV20-1 to TRBJ2-7. The CDR3 is made up of 12 amino acids. Germline values: CDR1 DFQATT, CDR2 SNEGSKA (reference sequence).

The rearrangement joins TRBV6-6 to TRBJ2-7. This CDR3 region has 13 residues. Germline-derived CDR1 and CDR2 are MNHNY and SVGAGI (reference sequence). CDR3 region: CASSYSGLVEQYF.

The chain links TRBV5-4 to TRBJ1-6; TCRdb's D gene call, TRBD1, goes unchecked for lack of DNA. This CDR3 contains 13 residues. Germline-derived CDR1 and CDR2 are SGHNT and YYREEE (reference sequence). CDR3 region: CASSQDRDSPLHF.

CDR3 region: CASRSTGDTDSGANVLTF. The chain is built from TRBV2 and TRBJ2-6; the TRBD1 assignment by TCRdb is unverifiable without DNA. The CDR3 runs to 18 residues. Looked up from germline, CDR1 is SNHLY and CDR2 is FYNNEI.

Here the CDR3 reads CASSETGRPYNEQFF. This chain connects TRBV4-3 to TRBJ2-1; TCRdb's D call of TRBD1 is untestable without DNA. The CDR3 covers 15 residues. Germline assignment: CDR1 LGHNA and CDR2 YSLEER.

This chain uses TRBV3-1 with TRBJ2-6. Looked up from germline, CDR1 is LGHDT and CDR2 is YNNKEL (reference sequence). The CDR3 extends over 13 amino acids. CDR3 residues: CASMQNGANVLTF. Based on the CDR3 plus reference TRBV3-1 and TRBJ2-6, the full variable domain is DTAVSQTPKYLVTQMGNDKSIKCEQNLGHDTMYWYKQDSKKFLKIMFSYNNKELIINETVPNRFSPKSPDKAHLNLHINSLELGDSAVYFCASMQNGANVLTFGAGSRLTVL.

The chain links TRBV6-1 to TRBJ2-2; TCRdb selects TRBD2, and the lack of DNA leaves this call unchecked. The CDR3 runs 16 residues. Germline V gene data show CDR1 as MNHNS and CDR2 as SASEGT. CDR3: CASSTGLAANTGELFF.

The chain employs TRBV10-3 and TRBJ1-5; the D gene TCRdb calls, TRBD1, cannot be checked with no DNA. Germline V gives CDR1 ENHRY, CDR2 SYGVKD. The CDR3 length is 14 residues. Here the CDR3 reads CAISPGMGNQPQHF.

The chain recombines TRBV20-1 with TRBJ2-2; with no DNA, the TCRdb D assignment of TRBD2 cannot be verified. The CDR3 sequence is 16 residues long. Germline V gene data show CDR1 as DFQATT and CDR2 as SNEGSKA (reference sequence). This chain's CDR3 is CSARDERGANTGELFF.